This T cell receptor (beta chain) appears in the sequencing data of a study of T cell changes during pregnancy in multiple sclerosis. There are 16 residues in the CDR3. Germline CDR1 LGHNA, CDR2 YSLEER. Trimming took 3 bases from V and 1 from J; bases not matched to a gene: 8. The protocol was immunoSEQ multiplex PCR, while the TCRdb copy is restricted to in-frame clones and leaves out a portion. The table has 40,000 to 45,000 clones, 70% to 90% seen once. Sequencing was performed on CD8+ T cells from peripheral blood mononuclear cells, taken after pregnancy. This TCR came from a female donor in good health, enrolled as a control in a pregnancy study. The J gene is TRBJ2-7, the V gene TRBV4-3; 8 nucleotides match TRBD1. In nucleotides, the CDR3 is TGCGCCAGCAGCCATCACCCGGGACAGGATTCCTACGAGCAGTACTTC. Residues: CASSHHPGQDSYEQYF.